The T cell receptor beta chain under discussion was sequenced for a study of blood T cells in healthy people across ages. V was clipped by 5 bases and J by 2 bases, with 10 bases between them. Germline CDR1 reads MDHEN; CDR2 reads SYDVKM. This CDR3 spans 14 amino acids. The authors ran a second PCR of roughly 6 to 12 cycles using a sample-barcoded 5' primer and a J-beta primer mix. Via MiXCR, TCRdb re-called the 5' RACE reads, giving one row per CDR3 protein. The repertoire holds 600,000 to 1,000,000 distinct CDR3 sequences, with 55% to 75% as singletons. This clonotype was recorded a few times. Material for sequencing was blood. The gene calls are TRBV28 and TRBJ2-4; perhaps TRBD1 as D (5 bases). The TCR comes from a man aged 25 to 45 in good health. The CDR3 nucleotides are TGTGCCAGCAGTCCCAGGGTTTCCAAAAACATTCAGTACTTC. Protein sequence: CASSPRVSKNIQYF.